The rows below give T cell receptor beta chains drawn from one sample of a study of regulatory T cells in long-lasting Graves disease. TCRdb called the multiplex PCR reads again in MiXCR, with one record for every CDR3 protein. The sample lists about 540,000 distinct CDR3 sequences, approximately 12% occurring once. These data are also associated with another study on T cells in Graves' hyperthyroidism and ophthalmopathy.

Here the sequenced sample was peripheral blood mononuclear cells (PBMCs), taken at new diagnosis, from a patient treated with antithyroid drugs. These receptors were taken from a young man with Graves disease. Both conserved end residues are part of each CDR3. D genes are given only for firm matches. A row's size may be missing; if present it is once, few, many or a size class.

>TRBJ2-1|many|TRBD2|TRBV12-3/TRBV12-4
TGTGCCAGCAGTTTGACTAGCGGGGGGGGGAATGAGCAGTTCTTC
CASSLTSGGGNEQFF
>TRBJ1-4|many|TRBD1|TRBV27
TGTGCCAGCGGACAGGGGCGGTCTAATGAAAAACTGTTTTTT
CASGQGRSNEKLFF
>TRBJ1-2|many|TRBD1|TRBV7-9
TGTGCCAGCAGCTTGACCGGGACAGGGGAGGTTGGCTACACCTTC
CASSLTGTGEVGYTF
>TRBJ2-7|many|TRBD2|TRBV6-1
TGTGCCAGCAGTGAAGGCGGTTCTAGCGGCTACGAGCAGTACTTC
CASSEGGSSGYEQYF
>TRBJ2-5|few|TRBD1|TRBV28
TGTGCCAGCAGGTCTGCGCCTGGGACAGACCAAGAGACCCAGTACTTC
CASRSAPGTDQETQYF
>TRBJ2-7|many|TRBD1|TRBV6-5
TGTGCCAGCAGTTACCAACGGACAGGGCCCCAGGACTACGAGCAGTACTTC
CASSYQRTGPQDYEQYF
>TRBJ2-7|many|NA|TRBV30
TGTGCCTGCCACACTAGGAATACCTACGAGCAGTACTTC
CACHTRNTYEQYF
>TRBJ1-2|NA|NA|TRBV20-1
TGCAGTGCTGGGGGGTCTCACGGCTACACCTTC
CSAGGSHGYTF
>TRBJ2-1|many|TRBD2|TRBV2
TGTGCCAGCAGTCGCCTAGCGGACAATGAGCAGTTCTTC
CASSRLADNEQFF
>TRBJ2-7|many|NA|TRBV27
TGTGCCAGCAGTTTCCGGACGGGGGAGCAGTACTTC
CASSFRTGEQYF
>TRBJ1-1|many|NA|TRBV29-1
TGCAGCGTTGAAGGGAACGGACCCTTCCCAGCTTTCTTT
CSVEGNGPFPAFF
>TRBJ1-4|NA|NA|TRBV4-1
TGTGCCAGCAGCCAAGATACCGCTGCAACTAATGAAAAACTGTTTTTT
CASSQDTAATNEKLFF
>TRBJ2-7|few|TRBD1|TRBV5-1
TGCGCCAGCAGCTCTCCGGGACAGGGAGACGAGCAGTACTTC
CASSSPGQGDEQYF
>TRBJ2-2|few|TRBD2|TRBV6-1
TGTGCCAGTAGCGCCTCCCCTAGCGGGGGCTACACCGGGGAGCTGTTTTTT
CASSASPSGGYTGELFF
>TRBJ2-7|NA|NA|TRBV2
TGTGCCAGACCGGGACTGCACTACGAGCAGTACTTC
CARPGLHYEQYF
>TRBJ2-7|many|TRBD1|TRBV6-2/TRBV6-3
TGTGCCAGCAGTTACTCGGGGACAGGGGGATACGAGCAGTACTTC
CASSYSGTGGYEQYF
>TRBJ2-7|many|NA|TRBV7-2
TGTGCCAGCAGCTTAGGGGACCTGACCTACGAGCAGTACTTC
CASSLGDLTYEQYF
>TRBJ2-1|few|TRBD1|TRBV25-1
TGTGCCAGCAGTGGCATCTCCTCGACAGGGTACTATTTTCCTGAGCAGTTCTTC
CASSGISSTGYYFPEQFF
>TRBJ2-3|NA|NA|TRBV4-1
TGTGCCAGCAGCCAGACCCTGAAAAACACAGATACGCAGTATTTT
CASSQTLKNTDTQYF
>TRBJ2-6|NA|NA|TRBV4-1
TGCGCCAGCAGCTCGATAGTGGGGTCGGGGGCCAACGTCCTGACTTTC
CASSSIVGSGANVLTF
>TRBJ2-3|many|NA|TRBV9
TGTGCCAGCAGCGGCAGGATCACAGATACGCAGTATTTT
CASSGRITDTQYF
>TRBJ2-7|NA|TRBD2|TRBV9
TGTGCCAGCAGCGTGGGACTAGCGGAACTATACGAGCAGTACTTC
CASSVGLAELYEQYF
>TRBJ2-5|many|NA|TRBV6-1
TGTGCCAGCAGTGAATGGGAGACCCAGTACTTC
CASSEWETQYF
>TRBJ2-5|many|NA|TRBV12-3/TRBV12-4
TGTGCCAGCAGTTTAATCTTCGGGGACCTAGGGTCCCAGTACTTC
CASSLIFGDLGSQYF
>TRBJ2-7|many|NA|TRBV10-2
TGCGCCAGCATTGACCGGGACGGTACCTACGAGCAGTACTTC
CASIDRDGTYEQYF
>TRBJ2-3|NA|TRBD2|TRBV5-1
TGCGCCAGCAGCTTGGTAGGGCTAGCGGGAGGCCTCACAGATACGCAGTATTTT
CASSLVGLAGGLTDTQYF
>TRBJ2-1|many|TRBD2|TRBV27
TGTGCCAGCAGTCCTCTACGGACTAGCGGGAGGGCCTACAATGAGCAGTTCTTC
CASSPLRTSGRAYNEQFF
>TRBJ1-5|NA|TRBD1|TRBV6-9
TGTGCCAGCAGTTACCCCCAGGGGGAAATAAGGAATCAGCCCCAGCATTTT
CASSYPQGEIRNQPQHF
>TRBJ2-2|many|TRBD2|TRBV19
TGTGCCAGTAGTACCCCGGGAGGAAGAAACACCGGGGAGCTGTTTTTT
CASSTPGGRNTGELFF
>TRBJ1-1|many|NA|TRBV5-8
TGTGCCAGCAGCTCCCGACAAAGAATGAACACTGAAGCTTTCTTT
CASSSRQRMNTEAFF
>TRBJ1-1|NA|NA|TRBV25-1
TGTGCCAGCAGCGAGGCAATGGGCACTGAAGCTTTCTTT
CASSEAMGTEAFF
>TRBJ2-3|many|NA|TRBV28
TGTGCCAGCGGACGGGGCGGGGCAGATACGCAGTATTTT
CASGRGGADTQYF
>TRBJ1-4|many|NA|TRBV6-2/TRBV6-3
TGTGCCAGCAGTTACTCGACCAGTGCAACTAATGAAAAACTGTTTTTT
CASSYSTSATNEKLFF
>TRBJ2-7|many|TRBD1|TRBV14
TGTGCCAGCAGCCAGGATCAGGGGGCGCGACTCTACGAGCAGTACTTC
CASSQDQGARLYEQYF
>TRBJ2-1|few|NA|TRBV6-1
TGTGCCAGCAGGAAGGGACACCCTAGCAATGAGCAGTTCTTC
CASRKGHPSNEQFF
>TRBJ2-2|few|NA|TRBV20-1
TGCAGTGCTAGAGATCTTCGGCCTCTAGGAGACACCGGGGAGCTGTTTTTT
CSARDLRPLGDTGELFF
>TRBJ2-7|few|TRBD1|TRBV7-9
TGTGCCAGCAGCCCCACGGGACAGGGTTACGACGAGCAGTACTTC
CASSPTGQGYDEQYF
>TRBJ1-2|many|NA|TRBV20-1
TGCAGTGCTAGTAGAGGTGGCCGCGGCTATGGCTACACCTTC
CSASRGGRGYGYTF
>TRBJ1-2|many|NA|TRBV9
TGTGCCAGCAGCTCTGGCCTTGGCTACACCTTC
CASSSGLGYTF
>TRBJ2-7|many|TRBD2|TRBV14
TGTGCCAGCAGCCAAAAGCCCCTAGCGGGCAACTACGAGCAGTACTTC
CASSQKPLAGNYEQYF
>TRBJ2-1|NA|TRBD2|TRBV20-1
TGCAGTGCTTCCTGGAGTAGCGGGAAGAATGAGCAGTTCTTC
CSASWSSGKNEQFF
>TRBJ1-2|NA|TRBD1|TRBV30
TGTGCCGCATCACCAGGGGGCGGTGATGGCTACACCTTC
CAASPGGGDGYTF
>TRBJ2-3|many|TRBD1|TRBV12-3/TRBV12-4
TGTGCCAGCAGTTTAGATAGGGGGCGTTTAACAGATACGCAGTATTTT
CASSLDRGRLTDTQYF
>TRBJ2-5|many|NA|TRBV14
TGTGCCAGCAGCCAAGCAACACCGCAAGAGACCCAGTACTTC
CASSQATPQETQYF
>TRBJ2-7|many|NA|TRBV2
TGTGCCAGCACTTTTGATAAAGACTACGAGCAGTACTTC
CASTFDKDYEQYF
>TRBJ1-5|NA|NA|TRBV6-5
TGTGCCAGCAGTTCTACGGGACACGTTAAGCCCCAGCATTTT
CASSSTGHVKPQHF